One and the same sample provided the 16 T cell receptor beta chains below, sequenced in a study of patients and donors after allogeneic stem cell transplantation. TCRdb itself ran the RT-PCR reads through MiXCR, one entry per CDR3 protein. The sample holds roughly 880,000 distinct CDR3 sequences, roughly 18% seen once. Specimen: blood, either unsorted or a sorted T cell fraction (not recorded which). These receptor sequences come from a human donor who was either an allogeneic HSCT recipient or a stem cell or donor lymphocyte infusion donor (not recorded which). It is not recorded whose cells these are; they may come from a transplant donor.

This sequence joins TRBV24-1 and TRBJ2-5; D assignment may be TRBD1 or TRBD2 (5 bases each). The CDR3 consists of 15 residues. CDR1 is KGHDR, CDR2 SFDVKD, per germline. V was pared by 5 bases and J by 2 bases, with 14 bases between. CDR3 in DNA: TGTGCCACCAGTGGACCGCCGGGACCTCAAGAGACCCAGTACTTC. Amino acids: CATSGPPGPQETQYF.

This clonotype was seen a handful of times. J is TRBJ2-7 and V is TRBV6-5, with 10 bases that match TRBD2. The V gene end was trimmed by 4 bases and the J gene end by 6 bases; junction bases not matched to a gene: 12. Germline assignment: CDR1 MNHEY and CDR2 SVGAGI. There are 16 residues in the CDR3. This chain's CDR3 is CASSFSSSGSTGEQYF. DNA of the CDR3: TGTGCCAGCAGTTTTTCCTCTAGCGGGAGTACAGGCGAGCAGTACTTC.

This sequence joins TRBV12-3 or TRBV12-4 and TRBJ1-2; D remains ambiguous. Between the trimmed V and J ends, which lost 6 bases and 8 bases, there was a span of 13 bases. CDR3 size: 12 residues. The CDR3 nucleotides are TGTGCCAGCAGCCAACCTGAAGTCGGCTACACCTTC. As protein: CASSQPEVGYTF.

The genes are TRBV5-1 and TRBJ1-2; TRBD1 is a possible D gene (5 bases). With 0 bases removed from V and 5 bases from J, the gap between germline ends came to 23 bases. Germline CDR1 reads SGHRS; CDR2 reads YFSETQ. This CDR3 spans 18 amino acids. Here the CDR3 DNA reads TGCGCCAGCAGCTTGGAGAGAGGGGCGCTCCATTCGGGGTATGGCTACACCTTC. Residues: CASSLERGALHSGYGYTF.

This clonotype has a handful of counts. The gene calls are TRBV10-3 and TRBJ2-7; possibly TRBD1 for D (5 bases). Germline CDR1 is ENHRY and CDR2 is SYGVKD. V lost 0 bases and J 4 bases, leaving 13 bases between the germline ends. This CDR3 is built from 15 residues. In DNA, the CDR3 is TGTGCCATCAGTGAGTCAGAGCAGGGTGGGTACGAGCAGTACTTC. It translates to CAISESEQGGYEQYF.

This rearrangement joins TRBV6-5 to TRBJ1-4, with 8 bases fitting TRBD1. The CDR3 contains 14 residues. J lost 8 bases, V lost 2 bases, and 4 bases had no gene match. CDR1 is MNHEY, CDR2 SVGAGI, per germline. CDR3: CASSYATGDEKLFF. CDR3 nucleotide sequence: TGTGCCAGCAGTTACGCGACAGGGGACGAAAAACTGTTTTTT.

This clonotype turned up a few times. V gene TRBV20-1 combines with J gene TRBJ2-7; 9 positions match TRBD2. Trimming cost V 1 base and J 4 bases; bases outside gene matches: 11. Germline V CDR1 and CDR2: DFQATT, SNEGSKA (reference sequence). The CDR3 is 16 residues long. The CDR3 DNA is TGCAGTGCTAGAGTGGTTACGGGCGGGAGGGAGTACGAGCAGTACTTC. It encodes CSARVVTGGREYEQYF.

The chain joins TRBV25-1 to TRBJ2-7, with TRBD2 as a possible D gene (6 bases). The CDR3 is made up of 17 amino acids. The ends were cut back, 2 bases at V and 1 base at J, with 18 bases in the middle. Germline V gene data show CDR1 as MGHDK and CDR2 as SYGVNS. Written as DNA, the CDR3 is TGTGCCAGCAGTGAAACGCCCGCTAACGGGGGTTCCTACGAGCAGTACTTC. This encodes CASSETPANGGSYEQYF.

The J gene is TRBJ1-2, the V gene TRBV11-2; unclear D gene. The CDR3 has 16 residues. Trimming removed 1 base from V and 1 base from J, with 13 bases in between. Germline V CDR1 and CDR2: SGHAT, FQNNGV. The CDR3 nucleotides read TGTGCCAGCAGCTTAGTTAGGTCATCTATTAACTATGGCTACACCTTC. This gives the protein CASSLVRSSINYGYTF.

The chain carries TRBV7-2 and TRBJ2-1; TRBD2 matches at 9 bases. The germline CDR1 and CDR2 sequences are SGHTA and FQGNSA. This CDR3 is 17 amino acids long. J gave up 8 bases and V 1 base, and 12 bases lay outside the gene matches. CDR3 in amino acids: CASSLVSRAGGRDEQFF. The CDR3 DNA reads TGTGCCAGCAGCTTAGTCTCGAGGGCGGGAGGGCGCGATGAGCAGTTCTTC.

The chain has TRBV24-1 and TRBJ2-3, with unresolved D. This CDR3 contains 15 residues. Trimming removed 3 bases at V and 1 base at J, with 10 bases between. Germline assignment: CDR1 KGHDR and CDR2 SFDVKD. CDR3 in DNA: TGTGCCACCAGTGATGACAACCGCCGCACAGATACGCAGTATTTT. This gives the protein CATSDDNRRTDTQYF.

Here the CDR3 DNA reads TGTGCCAGCAGTGGGACTAGTTACACCGGGGAGCTGTTTTTT. Protein product: CASSGTSYTGELFF. V and J are TRBV6-1 and TRBJ2-2, with 7 bases aligning to TRBD2. This CDR3 is 14 amino acids long. V gave up 4 bases and J gave up 3 bases; unmatched junction bases: 2. Per the germline V gene, CDR1 is MNHNS and CDR2 is SASEGT.

This clonotype was seen a few times. The V call is TRBV6-5, the J call TRBJ1-3; D gene ambiguous. V dropped 2 bases and J dropped 1 base, with 9 bases sitting between them. Germline V lookup: CDR1 MNHEY, CDR2 SVGAGI. The CDR3 has 15 amino acids. The CDR3 bases are TGTGCCAGCAGTTACACCGGGCAATCTGGAAACACCATATATTTT. Translated, it gives CASSYTGQSGNTIYF.

The chain combines TRBV7-9 with TRBJ1-1, with D possibly being TRBD1 (5 bases). The germline V gene encodes CDR1 SEHNR and CDR2 FQNEAQ (reference sequence). Trimming took 1 base from V and 3 from J, leaving 12 bases between them. The CDR3 extends over 15 amino acids. The CDR3 here is CASSLGPKGDTEAFF. CDR3 nucleotides: TGTGCCAGCAGCTTAGGGCCAAAAGGGGACACTGAAGCTTTCTTT.

This chain links TRBV30 with TRBJ1-5; TRBD1 is a possible D gene (6 bases). The V end lost 1 base, the J end lost 6 bases, and 10 bases lay between the germline ends. The germline gives CDR1 GTSNPN, CDR2 SVGIG (reference sequence). The CDR3 is 13 amino acids. CDR3 coding DNA: TGTGCCTGGAGTGAGGGGGATGGTCAGCCCCAGCATTTT. Its protein is CAWSEGDGQPQHF.

This rearrangement joins TRBV7-2 to TRBJ2-7; 7 bases map to TRBD1. The CDR3 covers 13 residues. Germline V gives CDR1 SGHTA, CDR2 FQGNSA. The trim removed 5 bases at V and 6 bases at J, leaving 7 bases unmatched. The CDR3 sequence is CASSQGQRPEQYF. The CDR3 region has the DNA TGTGCCAGCAGCCAGGGACAGAGACCCGAGCAGTACTTC.